The 12 T cell receptor beta chains reported below all come from one sample, sequenced in a study of CD8+ T cells in alopecia areata. Documented treatment: oral pan-JAK inhibitor, 5-10 mg twice daily. In each case, RNA was isolated and then reverse transcribed into cDNA as the sequencing template. Profiling relied on immunoSEQ multiplex PCR, and the TCRdb table lists in-frame clones only, not all of them. The repertoire holds about 180,000 clones, with 40% to 65% as singletons. The sample was CD8+ T cells sorted from blood, taken at week 24, from a patient treated with tofacitinib. The source is a human donor with alopecia areata.

The rearrangement uses TRBV7-8 and TRBJ2-3, with TRBD1 as a possible D gene (5 bases). The germline gives CDR1 SGHVS, CDR2 FQNEAQ. The CDR3 contains 16 residues. Trimming removed 7 bases at V and 6 bases at J, with 23 bases between. The CDR3 loop is CASTQEGASHGDTQYF. CDR3 nucleotides: TGTGCCAGCACCCAGGAAGGGGCCTCCCATGGGGATACGCAGTATTTT.

This clone was picked up one time. V is TRBV6-4 and J is TRBJ2-1; D unclear. Trimming took off 6 bases at V and 5 bases at J, with 8 bases between the two ends. Looked up from germline, CDR1 is MRHNA and CDR2 is SNTAGT. The CDR3 loop spans 12 amino acids. The CDR3 protein is CASRDRHNEQFF. The DNA of the CDR3 is TGTGCCAGCAGAGACCGACACAATGAGCAGTTCTTC.

The chain joins TRBV7-3 to TRBJ2-1; D might be TRBD1 (6 bases). Germline V lookup: CDR1 SGHTA, CDR2 FQGTGA. The V end lost 10 bases, the J end lost 10 bases, and 14 bases lay between the germline ends. The CDR3 is made up of 11 amino acids. CDR3 sequence reads: CANDPGDEQFF. As DNA, the CDR3 is TGTGCCAACGATCCAGGGGACGAGCAGTTCTTC.

This chain connects TRBV6-1 to TRBJ2-3; D unclear. Germline CDR1 MNHNS, CDR2 SASEGT. Trimming took off 0 bases at V and 3 bases at J, with 13 bases between the two ends. The CDR3 runs to 16 residues. The CDR3 sequence: CASSEAFYADTDTQYF. DNA of the CDR3: TGTGCCAGCAGTGAAGCTTTCTACGCAGATACAGATACGCAGTATTTT.

J is TRBJ2-1 and V is TRBV27, with 12 bases aligning to TRBD2. The junction had 11 bases not matched to a gene; V was cut back by 5 bases and J by 9 bases. Germline assignment: CDR1 MNHEY and CDR2 SMNVEV (reference sequence). CDR3 length: 16 residues. CDR3 DNA sequence: TGTGCCAGCAGTCTACTAACTAGCGGGGGGCGGGGTGAGCAGTTCTTC. This codes for CASSLLTSGGRGEQFF.

The chain has TRBV13 and TRBJ1-2; no firm D call. The CDR3 consists of 12 residues. Between the trimmed V and J ends, which lost 3 bases and 4 bases, there was a span of 6 bases. Germline CDR1 and CDR2: PRHDT and FYEKMQ (reference sequence). The CDR3 DNA follows: TGTGCCAGCAGCTTGGTGAGCTATGGCTACACCTTC. It codes for CASSLVSYGYTF.

The chain combines TRBV4-3 with TRBJ2-7, with 7 bases identical to TRBD2. The CDR3 covers 15 residues. Germline V lookup: CDR1 LGHNA, CDR2 YSLEER. V dropped 5 bases and J dropped 2; count of bases not matched to a gene: 9. The CDR3 DNA reads TGCGCCAGCAGCGAGTTACTAGCGACAGCCTACGAGCAGTACTTC. This codes for CASSELLATAYEQYF.

The chain uses TRBV10-3 and TRBJ2-7, with D possibly TRBD1 on 6 matching bases. With 3 bases removed from V and 1 base from J, the gap between germline ends came to 7 bases. The CDR3 contains 13 residues. Looked up from germline, CDR1 is ENHRY and CDR2 is SYGVKD. The chain's CDR3 is CAISEGGSYEQYF. The CDR3 DNA follows: TGTGCCATCAGTGAAGGGGGTTCCTACGAGCAGTACTTC.

V and J are TRBV19 and TRBJ2-4; 9 bases line up with TRBD1. CDR1 is LNHDA, CDR2 SQIVND, per germline (reference sequence). This CDR3 has 15 residues. Unmatched junction bases numbered 6, after V lost 6 bases and J lost 3 bases. CDR3: CASSGTGTGKNIQYF. CDR3 sequence (DNA): TGTGCCAGTAGCGGGACAGGGACGGGCAAAAACATTCAGTACTTC.

This chain joins TRBV14 and TRBJ2-1; D not certain. There are 14 residues in the CDR3. Trimming removed 1 base at V and 3 bases at J, with 7 bases between. Germline V gives CDR1 SGHDN, CDR2 FVKESK. Here the CDR3 reads CASSQGSFYNEQFF. DNA for the CDR3: TGTGCCAGCAGCCAAGGATCCTTCTACAATGAGCAGTTCTTC.

This clone was counted only a few times. The gene calls are TRBV9 and TRBJ2-4; TRBD1 agrees at 8 bases. CDR3 length: 13 amino acids. After removal of 3 bases from V and 8 bases from J, the junction contained 4 bases not matched to a gene. Germline loops: CDR1 SGDLS, CDR2 YYNGEE. CDR3 loop: CASSAGGADIQYF. In DNA form, the CDR3 reads TGTGCCAGCAGCGCAGGGGGCGCGGACATTCAGTACTTC.

This clone was counted only a few times. The chain carries TRBV29-1 and TRBJ2-2; D not certain. The germline gives CDR1 SQVTM, CDR2 ANQGSEA. CDR3 length equals 12 residues. Trimming shortened V by 6 bases and J by 2 bases, and 7 bases separated the two germline ends. Written as DNA, the CDR3 is TGCAGCGTGTTCTATAACACCGGGGAGCTGTTTTTT. It codes for CSVFYNTGELFF.